The present entry profiles one T cell receptor (beta chain) with its context. The CDR3 is 15 amino acids. Germline V gene lookup returns CDR1 SGHRS and CDR2 YFSETQ. Trimming pared 3 bases from V and 0 bases from J, leaving 9 bases between. The table came from immunoSEQ multiplex PCR; TCRdb's copy has only in-frame clones and leaves some out. The sample holds approximately 400,000 clones, 91% seen once. This sample was included in a study of blood T cell repertoires in COVID-19. Participants classified as exposed had met a COVID-19 case within 2 weeks before study entry. Specimen: PBMCs or T cells enriched from blood (not recorded which). The chain joins TRBV5-1 to TRBJ1-4; D remains unclear. This receptor was obtained from a woman in her 40s who had been exposed to COVID-19. Here the CDR3 reads CASSSARATNEKLFF. The CDR3 DNA reads as TGCGCCAGCAGCTCCGCAAGAGCAACTAATGAAAAACTGTTTTTT.